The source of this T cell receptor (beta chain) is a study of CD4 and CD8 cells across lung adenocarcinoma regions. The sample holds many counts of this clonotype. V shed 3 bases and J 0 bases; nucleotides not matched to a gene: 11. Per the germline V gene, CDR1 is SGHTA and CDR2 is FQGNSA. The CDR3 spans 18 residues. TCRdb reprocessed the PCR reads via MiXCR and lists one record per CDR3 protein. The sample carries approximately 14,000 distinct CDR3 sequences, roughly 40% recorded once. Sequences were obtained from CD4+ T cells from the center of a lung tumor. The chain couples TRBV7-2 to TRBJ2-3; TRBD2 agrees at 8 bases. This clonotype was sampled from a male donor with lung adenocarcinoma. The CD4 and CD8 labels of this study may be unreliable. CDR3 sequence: CASSFYGSGGGSTDTQYF. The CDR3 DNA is TGTGCCAGCAGCTTTTACGGGAGTGGCGGGGGGAGCACAGATACGCAGTATTTT.